These 25 T cell receptor beta chains were all obtained from the same sample, sequenced in a study of shared clonotypes between healthy human individuals. Only in-frame clones appear in the TCRdb table, and some are missing; sequencing was by immunoSEQ multiplex PCR. The data contain about 1.1 million clones, approximately 75% of them singletons. Source material: memory CD4+ T cells from PBMCs. Indicated subset: CD45RA-negative fraction. These receptors originate from a man aged 18 to 30 in good health. Some clones in this sample may be carry-over from other donors' samples.

Turning to this clone: The sample holds other DNA sequences that translate to the same CDR3. The chain couples TRBV29-1 to TRBJ2-3; 7 nucleotides align to TRBD1. The CDR3 runs to 14 residues. In germline, CDR1 is SQVTM, CDR2 ANQGSEA. J was trimmed by 1 base and V by 3 bases; bases with no gene match: 4. The CDR3 loop is CSVERGRGTDTQYF. The CDR3 DNA is TGCAGCGTTGAGAGGGGGCGAGGCACAGATACGCAGTATTTT.

This chain links TRBV27 with TRBJ2-3; TRBD1 aligns across 9 bases. CDR3 length: 16 amino acids. Germline V gene data show CDR1 as MNHEY and CDR2 as SMNVEV (reference sequence). J was trimmed by 5 bases and V by 2 bases; bases with no gene match: 8. CDR3 in amino acids: CASSLAYRGLRDTQYF. For the CDR3, the DNA is TGTGCCAGCAGTTTAGCCTACAGGGGGCTGAGAGATACGCAGTATTTT.

The V and J genes are TRBV6-6 and TRBJ1-1, with D possibly being TRBD1 (5 bases). CDR3 length: 14 amino acids. CDR1 MNHNY and CDR2 SVGAGI come from the germline V gene (reference sequence). The V end was cut by 6 bases, the J end by 0 bases, with 11 bases between. The CDR3 loop is CASSPGGMNTEAFF. The CDR3 coding sequence is TGTGCCAGCAGCCCCGGGGGGATGAACACTGAAGCTTTCTTT.

The J gene is TRBJ2-2, the V gene TRBV18, with D hard to call. CDR3 length: 14 amino acids. V dropped 4 bases and J dropped 0 bases, with 6 bases sitting between them. The germline V gene encodes CDR1 KGHSH and CDR2 LQKENI. This CDR3 is CASSLQTNTGELFF. The CDR3 nucleotides are TGTGCCAGCTCACTACAGACGAACACCGGGGAGCTGTTTTTT. Combining the CDR3 with reference TRBV18 and TRBJ2-2 gives the whole variable domain NAGVMQNPRHLVRRRGQEARLRCSPMKGHSHVYWYRQLPEEGLKFMVYLQKENIIDESGMPKERFSAEFPKEGPSILRIQQVVRGDSAAYFCASSLQTNTGELFFGEGSRLTVL.

V usage is TRBV4-2 and J usage is TRBJ2-1; D gene uncertain. The CDR3 consists of 15 residues. CDR1 and CDR2 from the germline V gene are LGHNA and YNFKEQ. V gave up 1 base and J gave up 0 bases, with 7 bases separating them. This chain's CDR3 is CASSQAGVSYNEQFF. For the CDR3, the DNA is TGTGCCAGCAGCCAAGCTGGGGTCTCCTACAATGAGCAGTTCTTC.

CDR3 amino acids: CASSPARGVGINEQFF. As DNA, the CDR3 is TGTGCCAGCAGCCCGGCCCGAGGGGTAGGGATAAATGAGCAGTTCTTC. The chain combines TRBV7-8 with TRBJ2-1; either TRBD1 or TRBD2 may supply D (5 bases each). Trimming stripped 5 bases from V and 7 bases from J, with 21 bases between. The CDR3 loop spans 16 amino acids. The germline V gene has CDR1 SGHVS and CDR2 FQNEAQ.

This clone was observed many times. This chain links TRBV28 with TRBJ1-1; D unclear. V lost 4 bases and J 4 bases, leaving 16 bases between the germline ends. CDR1 and CDR2 (germline): MDHEN, SYDVKM. The CDR3 extends over 15 amino acids. The CDR3 reads CASSSPGMRLTEAFF. The CDR3 DNA reads as TGTGCCAGCAGTTCCCCTGGGATGCGTCTCACTGAAGCTTTCTTT.

On this clone itself: This CDR3 is also generated by other DNA sequences in the sample. This sequence joins TRBV18 and TRBJ1-1; 7 bases map to TRBD1. The CDR3 is made up of 13 amino acids. With 6 bases clipped from V and 1 base from J, the junction kept 2 bases outside the gene matches. CDR1 is KGHSH and CDR2 is LQKENI in the germline V gene. The CDR3 spells CASSGTANTEAFF. For the CDR3, the DNA is TGTGCCAGCTCCGGGACAGCGAACACTGAAGCTTTCTTT.

The chain has TRBV6-6 and TRBJ2-7; TRBD1 matches 8 bases. V shed 2 bases, J shed 4 bases, and the junction held 7 bases outside the gene matches. Germline lookup yields CDR1 MNHNY and CDR2 SVGAGI (reference sequence). This CDR3 has 15 residues. CDR3 coding DNA: TGTGCCAGCAGTTACACCACAGGGGGTGGGTACGAGCAGTACTTC. Amino acid sequence: CASSYTTGGGYEQYF.

This chain uses TRBV7-3 with TRBJ2-2; no clear D. The germline CDR1 and CDR2 sequences are SGHTA and FQGTGA. Trimming took off 5 bases at V and 1 base at J, with 8 bases between the two ends. The CDR3 spans 14 residues. The CDR3, as DNA: TGTGCCAGCAGCCCACAACAGAACACCGGGGAGCTGTTTTTT. Encoded protein: CASSPQQNTGELFF.

A single count supports this clone. The chain carries TRBV5-1 and TRBJ2-7; 8 positions match TRBD2. Per germline, CDR1 SGHRS and CDR2 YFSETQ. J was trimmed by 0 bases and V by 1 base; bases with no gene match: 3. The length of the CDR3 is 15 residues. The CDR3 bases are TGCGCCAGCAGCTTGTCTAGCGGGTTCTCCTACGAGCAGTACTTC. Its protein product is CASSLSSGFSYEQYF.

The J gene is TRBJ2-7, the V gene TRBV5-6; 9 bases agree with TRBD1. Germline V gene sequence: CDR1 SGHDT, CDR2 YYEEEE. CDR3 length equals 15 residues. V lost 4 bases and J lost 7; bases outside the gene matches: 12. The DNA for the CDR3 is TGTGCCAGCAGCCGCTCCGACAGGGGGTCTTGGGAGCAGTACTTC. Amino acids: CASSRSDRGSWEQYF. Variable domain in full (rest from reference TRBV5-6 and TRBJ2-7): DAGVTQSPTHLIKTRGQQVTLRCSPKSGHDTVSWYQQALGQGPQFIFQYYEEEERQRGNFPDRFSGHQFPNYSSELNVNALLLGDSALYLCASSRSDRGSWEQYFGPGTRLTVT.

The chain couples TRBV28 to TRBJ2-7; D uncertain. The germline gives CDR1 MDHEN, CDR2 SYDVKM. This CDR3 contains 15 residues. The ends were cut back, 2 bases at V and 7 bases at J, with 18 bases in the middle. The CDR3 here is CASSLRLGLGGEQYF. The CDR3 DNA reads TGTGCCAGCAGTTTAAGGCTAGGCCTGGGTGGGGAGCAGTACTTC. The full variable domain, with the rest looked up from reference TRBV28 and TRBJ2-7, is DVKVTQSSRYLVKRTGEKVFLECVQDMDHENMFWYRQDPGLGLRLIYFSYDVKMKEKGDIPEGYSVSREKKERFSLILESASTNQTSMYLCASSLRLGLGGEQYFGPGTRLTVT.

The chain has TRBV18 and TRBJ2-2; 7 positions agree with TRBD2. Germline loops: CDR1 KGHSH, CDR2 LQKENI. The CDR3 is 16 amino acids. V shed 0 bases, J shed 1 base, and the junction held 2 bases outside the gene matches. The CDR3, as DNA: TGTGCCAGCTCACCACCGCCGGGGGGGAACACCGGGGAGCTGTTTTTT. Translation: CASSPPPGGNTGELFF.

J is TRBJ1-2 and V is TRBV11-2; D unclear. Germline assignment: CDR1 SGHAT and CDR2 FQNNGV. Trimming pared 4 bases from V and 2 bases from J, leaving 11 bases between. The CDR3 extends over 14 amino acids. CDR3 DNA sequence: TGTGCCAGCAGCTCATTCAGGACGAACTATGGCTACACCTTC. Amino acid sequence: CASSSFRTNYGYTF.

The chain combines TRBV9 with TRBJ2-5, with 9 bases matching TRBD1. Trimming cost V 4 bases and J 5 bases; bases outside gene matches: 9. Looked up from germline, CDR1 is SGDLS and CDR2 is YYNGEE. CDR3 size: 15 residues. The CDR3: CASSSRDRAWETQYF. As DNA, the CDR3 is TGTGCCAGCAGCTCCCGGGACAGGGCGTGGGAGACCCAGTACTTC.

J is TRBJ2-5 and V is TRBV5-4; D may be TRBD1 (5 bases). This CDR3 has 13 amino acids. Germline CDR1 is SGHNT and CDR2 is YYREEE (reference sequence). Trimming stripped 4 bases from V and 5 bases from J, with 12 bases between. CDR3: CASSVDRRETQYF. CDR3 bases: TGTGCCAGCAGCGTTGACAGACGGGAGACCCAGTACTTC.

The chain recombines TRBV6-6 with TRBJ1-5; D is unresolved. The CDR3 has 14 residues. Germline V gives CDR1 MNHNY, CDR2 SVGAGI (reference sequence). Trimming stripped 8 bases from V and 3 bases from J, with 14 bases between. The CDR3 region has the DNA TGTGCCAGCGCACCGAGAAATCCCAATCAGCCCCAGCATTTT. This encodes CASAPRNPNQPQHF.

About this clone: Distinct nucleotide sequences in the sample also encode this CDR3. The rearrangement joins TRBV7-3 to TRBJ2-2, with D hard to call. Germline lookup yields CDR1 SGHTA and CDR2 FQGTGA. The CDR3 length is 14 residues. V lost 8 bases, J lost 0 bases, and 10 bases lay in between. Here the CDR3 DNA reads TGTGCCAGCTCACGGCTAGCGAACACCGGGGAGCTGTTTTTT. Its translation is CASSRLANTGELFF. The variable domain in full, completed from reference TRBV7-3 and TRBJ2-2, reads GAGVSQTPSNKVTEKGKYVELRCDPISGHTALYWYRQSLGQGPEFLIYFQGTGAADDSGLPNDRFFAVRPEGSVSTLKIQRTERGDSAVYLCASSRLANTGELFFGEGSRLTVL.

This chain connects TRBV29-1 to TRBJ1-1, with D possibly matching TRBD1 (5 bases). Per germline, CDR1 SQVTM and CDR2 ANQGSEA. This CDR3 spans 9 amino acids. V was pared by 3 bases and J by 12 bases, with 8 bases between. For the CDR3, the DNA is TGCAGCGTTGACAGGGCCCCTTTCTTT. Protein sequence: CSVDRAPFF.

This clone has ten or more counts. The rearrangement joins TRBV28 to TRBJ2-4, with TRBD1 identical over 11 bases. Looked up from germline, CDR1 is MDHEN and CDR2 is SYDVKM. Germline trimming cut 7 bases from V and 7 bases from J; bases unmatched to any gene: 3. The CDR3 is made up of 13 amino acids. The CDR3 sequence: CASNRDRGNIQYF. CDR3 in DNA: TGTGCCAGCAATAGGGACAGGGGGAACATTCAGTACTTC. The full variable domain, in which reference TRBV28 and TRBJ2-4 provide the parts outside the CDR3, is DVKVTQSSRYLVKRTGEKVFLECVQDMDHENMFWYRQDPGLGLRLIYFSYDVKMKEKGDIPEGYSVSREKKERFSLILESASTNQTSMYLCASNRDRGNIQYFGAGTRLSVL.

The chain carries TRBV28 and TRBJ2-7; 8 bases line up with TRBD2. The germline gives CDR1 MDHEN, CDR2 SYDVKM. Losses at the gene ends were 7 bases for V and 3 bases for J; bases not matched to a gene: 14. CDR3 length: 16 amino acids. The CDR3 bases are TGTGCCAGCAATATGGAGAGCGGGGGCGTCATCTACGAGCAGTACTTC. Translated, it gives CASNMESGGVIYEQYF.

This clone has more than one count but fewer than ten. The rearrangement links TRBV5-1 to TRBJ2-1; 7 bases map to TRBD1. Germline CDR1 is SGHRS and CDR2 is YFSETQ. The CDR3 consists of 13 residues. The J segment lost 9 bases and the V segment lost 0 bases, leaving 3 bases of the junction unmatched. CDR3: CASSLETGIEQFF. The CDR3 coding sequence is TGCGCCAGCAGCTTGGAGACAGGGATTGAGCAGTTCTTC.

This clone was seen a handful of times. The same CDR3 also results from other DNA sequences found in this sample. CDR3 loop: CASSLGGNYEQYF. In DNA form, the CDR3 reads TGTGCCAGCAGTCTCGGGGGGAATTACGAGCAGTACTTC. V and J are TRBV28 and TRBJ2-7, with 7 bases identical to TRBD2. The CDR3 sequence is 13 residues long. Looked up from germline, CDR1 is MDHEN and CDR2 is SYDVKM. V gave up 5 bases and J gave up 4 bases; unmatched junction bases: 5.

The chain combines TRBV18 with TRBJ1-4; TRBD1 might be the D (5 bases). The CDR3 length is 13 residues. The V gene's germline CDR1 is KGHSH and CDR2 LQKENI. V was cut by 7 bases and J by 4 bases, with 10 bases left in between. The CDR3 region is CASCRDFNEKLFF. As DNA, the CDR3 is TGTGCCAGCTGCAGGGATTTTAATGAAAAACTGTTTTTT.